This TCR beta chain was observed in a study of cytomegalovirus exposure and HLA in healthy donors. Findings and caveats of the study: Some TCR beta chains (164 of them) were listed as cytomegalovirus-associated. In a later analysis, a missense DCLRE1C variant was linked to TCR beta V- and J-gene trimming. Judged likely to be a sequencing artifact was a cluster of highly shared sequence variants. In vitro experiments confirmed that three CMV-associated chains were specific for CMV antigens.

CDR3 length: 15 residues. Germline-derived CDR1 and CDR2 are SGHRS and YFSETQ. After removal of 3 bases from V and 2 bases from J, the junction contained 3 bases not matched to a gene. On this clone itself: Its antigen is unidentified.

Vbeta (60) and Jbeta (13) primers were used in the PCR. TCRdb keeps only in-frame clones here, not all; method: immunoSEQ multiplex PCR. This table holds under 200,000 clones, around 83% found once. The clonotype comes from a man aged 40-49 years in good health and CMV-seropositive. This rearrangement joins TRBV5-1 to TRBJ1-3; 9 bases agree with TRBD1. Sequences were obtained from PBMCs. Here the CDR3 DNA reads TGCGCCAGCAGCTCCGGGACAGGGACTGGAAACACCATATATTTT. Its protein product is CASSSGTGTGNTIYF.